The following is a T cell receptor (beta chain) sequence with its context. Its cognate antigen is unknown. The data belong to a study of cytomegalovirus exposure and HLA in healthy donors. The CDR3 has 15 amino acids. Trimming shortened V by 4 bases and J by 0 bases, and 13 bases separated the two germline ends. Germline CDR1 reads MDHEN; CDR2 reads SYDVKM. Findings and caveats of the study: As a later analysis showed, several of the most significant clusters appeared to be linked to common viral pathogens. In vitro data verified three CMV-associated chains as specific for CMV antigens.

PCR used 60 Vbeta primers and 13 Jbeta primers. Here immunoSEQ multiplex PCR was the method, and the copy in TCRdb shows in-frame clones only, minus some. Counted here are about 130,000 clones, around three quarters occurring once; the ten biggest clones make up around 3.3%. Sequenced: PBMCs. The V gene is TRBV28, the J gene TRBJ2-7; D is perhaps TRBD1 (5 bases). The sequence came from a woman aged 45-59 years in good health and CMV-seronegative. DNA for the CDR3: TGTGCCAGCAGTTGGACAAGGGGATTCTCCTACGAGCAGTACTTC. Its translation: CASSWTRGFSYEQYF.